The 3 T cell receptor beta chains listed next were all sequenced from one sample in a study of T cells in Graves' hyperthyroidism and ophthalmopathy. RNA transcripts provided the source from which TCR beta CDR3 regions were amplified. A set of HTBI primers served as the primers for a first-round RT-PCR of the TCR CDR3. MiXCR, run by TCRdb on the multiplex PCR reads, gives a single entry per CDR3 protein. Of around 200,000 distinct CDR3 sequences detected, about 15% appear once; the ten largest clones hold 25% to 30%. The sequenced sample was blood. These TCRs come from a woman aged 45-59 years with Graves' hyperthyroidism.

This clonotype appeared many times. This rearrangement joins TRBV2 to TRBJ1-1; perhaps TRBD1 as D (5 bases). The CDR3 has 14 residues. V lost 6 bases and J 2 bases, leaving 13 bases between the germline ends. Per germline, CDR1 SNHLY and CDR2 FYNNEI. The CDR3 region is CASRARDANTEAFF. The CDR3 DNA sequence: TGTGCCAGCAGAGCCCGGGACGCTAACACTGAAGCTTTCTTT.

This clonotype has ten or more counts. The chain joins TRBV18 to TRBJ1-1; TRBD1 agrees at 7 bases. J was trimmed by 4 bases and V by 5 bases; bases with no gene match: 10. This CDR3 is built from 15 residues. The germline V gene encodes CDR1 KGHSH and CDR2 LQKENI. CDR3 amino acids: CASSAKVTGVTEAFF. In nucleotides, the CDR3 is TGTGCCAGCTCAGCCAAAGTAACAGGGGTCACTGAAGCTTTCTTT.

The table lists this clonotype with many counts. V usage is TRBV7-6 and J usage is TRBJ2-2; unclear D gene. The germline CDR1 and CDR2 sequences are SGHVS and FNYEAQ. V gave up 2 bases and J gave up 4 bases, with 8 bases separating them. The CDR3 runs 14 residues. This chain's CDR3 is CASSLSVVTGELFF. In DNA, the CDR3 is TGTGCCAGCAGCTTATCGGTAGTCACCGGGGAGCTGTTTTTT.